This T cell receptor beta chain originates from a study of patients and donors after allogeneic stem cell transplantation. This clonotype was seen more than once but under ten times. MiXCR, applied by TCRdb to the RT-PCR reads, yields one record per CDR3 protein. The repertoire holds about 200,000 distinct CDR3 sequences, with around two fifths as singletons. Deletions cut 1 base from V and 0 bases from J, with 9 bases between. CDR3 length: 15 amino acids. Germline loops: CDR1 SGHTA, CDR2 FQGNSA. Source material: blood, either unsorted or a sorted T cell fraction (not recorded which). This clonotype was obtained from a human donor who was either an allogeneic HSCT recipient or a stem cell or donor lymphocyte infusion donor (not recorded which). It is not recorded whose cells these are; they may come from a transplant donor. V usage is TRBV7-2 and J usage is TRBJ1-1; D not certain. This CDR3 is CASSLDVGMNTEAFF. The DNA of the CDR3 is TGTGCCAGCAGCTTAGACGTGGGAATGAACACTGAAGCTTTCTTT.